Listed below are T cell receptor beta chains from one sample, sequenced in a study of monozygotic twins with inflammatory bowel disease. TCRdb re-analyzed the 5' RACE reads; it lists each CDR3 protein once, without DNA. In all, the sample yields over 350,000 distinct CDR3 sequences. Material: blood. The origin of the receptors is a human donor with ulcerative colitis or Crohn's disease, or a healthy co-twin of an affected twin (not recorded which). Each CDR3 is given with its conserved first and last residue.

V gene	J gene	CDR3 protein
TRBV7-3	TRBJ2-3	CASSLIGALGDTQYF
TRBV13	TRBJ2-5	CASSFRGRRARETQYF
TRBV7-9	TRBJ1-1	CASQRGWNTEAFF
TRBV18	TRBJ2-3	CASSPNRDHLTDTQYF
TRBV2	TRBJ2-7	CASSESGRGGTYEQYF
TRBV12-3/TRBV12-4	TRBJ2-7	CASRPGTSYEQYF
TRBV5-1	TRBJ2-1	CASSFRGRDNEQFF
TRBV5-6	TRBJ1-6	CASSLSQPPLHF
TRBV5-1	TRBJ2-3	CASSSLGFSTDTQYF
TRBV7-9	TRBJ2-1	CASSIASNEQFF
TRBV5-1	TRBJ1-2	CASSLWTDGYTF
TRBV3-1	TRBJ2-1	CASSHLTGPGWQFF
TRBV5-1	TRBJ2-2	CASSAGTGGDGELFF
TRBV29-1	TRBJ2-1	CSVVPEIGGYNEQFF
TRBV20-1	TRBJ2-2	CSASRVRSTGELFF
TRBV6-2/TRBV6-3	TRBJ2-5	CASSVNWVTQGETQYF
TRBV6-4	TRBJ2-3	CASSDSVSTDTQYF
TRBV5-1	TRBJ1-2	CASSLIGRPGGADGYTF